This T cell receptor (beta chain) was recovered during a study of T cell responses to AZD1222 COVID-19 vaccine. Study background: Second-dose groups at about 4 or about 12 weeks were pooled.

Repertoires were generated with immunoSEQ multiplex PCR, while TCRdb's copy carries only in-frame clones and drops some. Of 100,000 or so clones listed, around 87% are singletons. This CDR3 contains 13 residues. Trimming took 5 bases from V and 7 from J, leaving 15 bases between them. Germline V lookup: CDR1 SSHAT, CDR2 FNYEAQ (reference sequence). Points from the study as a whole: Spike-specific TCR breadth and depth were elevated following two AZD1222 doses. Baseline seropositivity characterized only six AZD1222 recipients. Clonal diversity was possibly underestimated, and the donors were mostly white British, with more females.

To note about this clone: Its cognate antigen is unknown.

The gene calls are TRBV7-7 and TRBJ2-7, with D maybe TRBD2 (5 bases). This TCR came from an adult in good health. Sequences were derived from peripheral blood, sampled on day 0 of AZD1222 vaccination. CDR3 nucleotide sequence: TGTGCCAGCAGCCTAGATGAGGGCGGGGAGCAGTACTTC. As protein: CASSLDEGGEQYF.